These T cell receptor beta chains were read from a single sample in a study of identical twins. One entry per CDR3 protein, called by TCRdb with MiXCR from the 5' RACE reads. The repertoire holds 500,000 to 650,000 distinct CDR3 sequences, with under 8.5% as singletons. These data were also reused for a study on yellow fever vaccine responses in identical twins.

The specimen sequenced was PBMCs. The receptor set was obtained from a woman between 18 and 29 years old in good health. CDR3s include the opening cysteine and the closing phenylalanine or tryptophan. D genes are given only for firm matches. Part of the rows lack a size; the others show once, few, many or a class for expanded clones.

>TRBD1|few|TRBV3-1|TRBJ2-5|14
TGTGCCAGCAGCTTTCGACAGGGACAAGAGACCCAGTACTTC
CASSFRQGQETQYF
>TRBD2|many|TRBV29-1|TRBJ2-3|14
TGCAGCGTTGTGGGGACTAGTAGAGGCGATACGCAGTATTTT
CSVVGTSRGDTQYF
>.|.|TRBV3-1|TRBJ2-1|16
TGTGCCAGCAGCCAAGATTTGAGGAGCTCCTACAATGAGCAGTTCTTC
CASSQDLRSSYNEQFF
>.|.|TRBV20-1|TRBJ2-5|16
TGCAGTGCTAGAGATCTAGAGAGGGGCCATCAAGAGACCCAGTACTTC
CSARDLERGHQETQYF
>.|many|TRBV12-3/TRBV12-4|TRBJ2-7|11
TGTGCCAGCAGTTTTGGCAGGAAGCAGTACTTC
CASSFGRKQYF
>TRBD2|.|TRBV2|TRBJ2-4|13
TGTGCCAGCAATGCTGGGACTAGTGTCATTCAGTACTTC
CASNAGTSVIQYF
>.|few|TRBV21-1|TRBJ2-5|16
TGTGCCAGCACCGTAAAGTCTAGAGGGCTGGGAGAGACCCAGTACTTC
CASTVKSRGLGETQYF
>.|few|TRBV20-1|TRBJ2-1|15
TGCAGTGCTAGAGATGTTCTTGGCTCTGGGTATGAGCAGTTCTTC
CSARDVLGSGYEQFF
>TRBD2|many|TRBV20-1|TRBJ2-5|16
TGCAGTGCTAGAGATCTGAGAAGCGGGAGTGGCGAGACCCAGTACTTC
CSARDLRSGSGETQYF
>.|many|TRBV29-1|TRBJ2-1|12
TGCAGCGTTGAAGACCACAGTAGTGAGCAGTTCTTC
CSVEDHSSEQFF
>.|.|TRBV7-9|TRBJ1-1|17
TGTGCCAGCATACCCCCTCCAGGACAGTCGCAGAACACTGAAGCTTTCTTT
CASIPPPGQSQNTEAFF
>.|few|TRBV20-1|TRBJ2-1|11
TGCAGTGCAAAACGGAGCCATGAGCAGTTCTTC
CSAKRSHEQFF
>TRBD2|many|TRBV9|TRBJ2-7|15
TGTGCCAGCAGCGTAGGGGGGACTAGCAGCTACGAGCAGTACTTC
CASSVGGTSSYEQYF
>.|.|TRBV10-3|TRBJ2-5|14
TGTGCCATCAGTGATGGGTCAGGGCAAGAGACCCAGTACTTC
CAISDGSGQETQYF
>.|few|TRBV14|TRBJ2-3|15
TGTGCCAGCAGCCCCGGACAGCGTCGAATAGATACGCAGTATTTT
CASSPGQRRIDTQYF
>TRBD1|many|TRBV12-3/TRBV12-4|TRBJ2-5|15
TGTGCCAGCAGTTTAGCGCCGACAGGGGGGAAGACCCAGTACTTC
CASSLAPTGGKTQYF
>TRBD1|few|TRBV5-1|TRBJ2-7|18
TGCGCCAGCAGCTTAGGACGAAATGACAGGGCGAGCTCCTACGAGCAGTACTTC
CASSLGRNDRASSYEQYF
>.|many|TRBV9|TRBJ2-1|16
TGTGCCAGCAGCTATGGGACCCCCTCCTCCTACAATGAGCAGTTCTTC
CASSYGTPSSYNEQFF
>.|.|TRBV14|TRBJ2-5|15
TGTGCCAGCAGCCAAGGATTATTTGGGGGGGAGACCCAGTACTTC
CASSQGLFGGETQYF
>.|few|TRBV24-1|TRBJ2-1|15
TGTGCCACCAGTGACCCCAGGGACGGAAACAATGAGCAGTTCTTC
CATSDPRDGNNEQFF
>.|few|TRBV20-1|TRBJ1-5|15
TGCAGTGCTAGAGGGGGCGACAGGCTCAATCAGCCCCAGCATTTT
CSARGGDRLNQPQHF
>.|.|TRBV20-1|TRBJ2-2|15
TGCAGTGCTAGCCGCGGGCCCATAAACACCGGGGAGCTGTTTTTT
CSASRGPINTGELFF
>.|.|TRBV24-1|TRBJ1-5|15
TGTGCCACCGCGGACAGAGCGGGTAGCAATCAGCCCCAGCATTTT
CATADRAGSNQPQHF
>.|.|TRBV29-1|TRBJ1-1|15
TGCAGCGTTGAAGATCAAGGGACCCTGAACACTGAAGCTTTCTTT
CSVEDQGTLNTEAFF
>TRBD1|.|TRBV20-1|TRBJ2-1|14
TGCAGCCACCCAGACGGGACAGGGGGCTGGGAGCAGTTCTTC
CSHPDGTGGWEQFF
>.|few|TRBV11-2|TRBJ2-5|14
TGTGCCAGCAGCTTAGAGCGGGGTACAGAGACCCAGTACTTC
CASSLERGTETQYF
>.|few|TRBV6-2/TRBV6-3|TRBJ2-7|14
TGTGCCAGCAGTTACTCGAGGTCGCGGCGCGAGCAGTACTTC
CASSYSRSRREQYF
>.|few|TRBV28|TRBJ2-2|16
TGTGCCAGCACCTTTTCCCTTTCGATTGACACCGGGGAGCTGTTTTTT
CASTFSLSIDTGELFF
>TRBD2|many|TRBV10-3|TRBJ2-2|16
TGTGCCATCAGACCTACTAGCGGAAAGAACACCGGGGAGCTGTTTTTT
CAIRPTSGKNTGELFF
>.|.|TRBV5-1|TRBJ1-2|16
TGCGCCAGCAGCTTAGCTGGACAGCCCGCTAACTATGGCTACACCTTC
CASSLAGQPANYGYTF
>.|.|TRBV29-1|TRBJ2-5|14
TGCAGCGTTGAGACTGGGGCTGTGGGAGAGACCCAGTACTTC
CSVETGAVGETQYF
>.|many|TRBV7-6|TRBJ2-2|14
TGTGCCAGCAGCTTGACCGGCGATACCGGGGAGCTGTTTTTT
CASSLTGDTGELFF
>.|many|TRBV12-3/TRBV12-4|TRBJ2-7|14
TGTGCCAGCTCCAATCCCTCGTTCTCCTACGAGCAGTACTTC
CASSNPSFSYEQYF
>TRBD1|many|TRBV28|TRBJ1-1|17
TGTGCCAGCAGGACCTCGGGACAGGGGGCGCGGGGGACTGAAGCTTTCTTT
CASRTSGQGARGTEAFF
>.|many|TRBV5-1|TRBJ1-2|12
TGCGCCAGCAGCTTGACAGACTATGGCTACACCTTC
CASSLTDYGYTF
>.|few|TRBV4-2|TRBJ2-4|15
TGTGCCAGCAGCGGCCGTGGCGGGCGGGAAAACATTCAGTACTTC
CASSGRGGRENIQYF
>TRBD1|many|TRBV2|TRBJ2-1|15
TGTGCCAGCATGGGGGTGGGGACAGCCTACAATGAGCAGTTCTTC
CASMGVGTAYNEQFF
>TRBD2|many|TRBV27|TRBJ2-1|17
TGTGCCAGCAGTTTATGGGCGGGGGGGCTAGGATACAATGAGCAGTTCTTC
CASSLWAGGLGYNEQFF
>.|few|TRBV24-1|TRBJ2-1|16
TGTGCCAGGACGTGGGAGGAGAAGAGCTCCTACAATGAGCAGTTCTTC
CARTWEEKSSYNEQFF